Below are 17 T cell receptor beta chains sequenced from a single sample in a study of blood T cell repertoires in COVID-19. Sequencing was performed with immunoSEQ multiplex PCR; in TCRdb, only in-frame clones are kept and a portion is missing. The table records fewer than 250,000 clones, roughly four fifths of them present only once. Sequenced sample: PBMCs or T cells enriched from blood (not recorded which). The receptors here all came from a woman aged 40 to 55 who had been exposed to COVID-19.

The J gene is TRBJ2-7, the V gene TRBV4-3, with no clear D. V was cut by 0 bases and J by 3 bases, with 9 bases left in between. From germline, CDR1 is LGHNA and CDR2 YSLEER. The CDR3 length is 14 residues. In DNA, the CDR3 is TGCGCCAGCAGCCAAGATCTAGAGGACTACGAGCAGTACTTC. The encoded protein is CASSQDLEDYEQYF.

This clone was seen just once. The chain carries TRBV9 and TRBJ2-3, with TRBD1 as a possible D gene (5 bases). This CDR3 region has 14 residues. Trimming pared 4 bases from V and 1 base from J, leaving 10 bases between. CDR1 and CDR2 from the germline V gene are SGDLS and YYNGEE. DNA of the CDR3: TGTGCCAGCAGCAAGGGGTTTCGCACAGATACGCAGTATTTT. Its protein is CASSKGFRTDTQYF.

There are a few counts of this clone. This chain uses TRBV19 with TRBJ2-1; D might be TRBD1 (7 bases). The CDR3 has 14 residues. CDR1 LNHDA and CDR2 SQIVND come from the germline V gene (reference sequence). V was pared by 2 bases and J by 7 bases, with 12 bases between. This CDR3 reads CASSISRGVNEQFF. In DNA form, the CDR3 reads TGTGCCAGTAGTATATCCAGGGGGGTAAATGAGCAGTTCTTC.

This clone was counted once. This chain's CDR3 is CASSQVSSGGAIKFF. The DNA of the CDR3 is TGTGCCAGCAGCCAAGTGTCTAGCGGGGGGGCAATTAAGTTCTTC. The rearrangement links TRBV3-1 (or the pseudogene TRBV3-2) to TRBJ2-1; 12 nucleotides align to TRBD2. V trimming: 1 base; J trimming: 14 bases; junction bases outside the gene matches: 9. Germline V CDR1 and CDR2: LGHDT, YNNKEL (reference sequence). The CDR3 runs to 15 residues.

CDR3 sequence reads: CASSFDRLRGYTF. The CDR3 region has the DNA TGTGCCAGCAGTTTTGACAGGCTTAGAGGCTACACCTTC. The rearrangement joins TRBV27 to TRBJ1-2, with D maybe TRBD1 (6 bases). Trimming removed 3 bases at V and 8 bases at J, with 13 bases between. The CDR3 contains 13 residues. Germline values: CDR1 MNHEY, CDR2 SMNVEV (reference sequence).

This clone appeared once. This rearrangement joins TRBV6-5 to TRBJ2-3, with TRBD2 matching over 8 bases. Trimming removed 0 bases from V and 4 bases from J; junction bases left unmatched: 3. This CDR3 comprises 15 residues. The V gene's germline CDR1 is MNHEY and CDR2 SVGAGI. CDR3 sequence: CASSYSGLDPDTQYF. As DNA, the CDR3 is TGTGCCAGCAGTTACTCGGGACTAGACCCAGATACGCAGTATTTT.

This clone was detected only a few times. The chain recombines TRBV5-1 with TRBJ1-2; D not certain. The CDR3 covers 14 residues. V was trimmed by 5 bases and J by 5 bases, leaving 16 bases between them. Per germline, CDR1 SGHRS and CDR2 YFSETQ. Here the CDR3 DNA reads TGCGCCAGCAGACCCGCCTATGAGGATTATGGCTACACCTTC. Amino acid sequence: CASRPAYEDYGYTF.

The chain employs TRBV18 and TRBJ2-5; 8 nucleotides line up with TRBD2. The junction had 8 bases not matched to a gene; V was cut back by 3 bases and J by 5 bases. From germline, CDR1 is KGHSH and CDR2 LQKENI. This CDR3 region has 15 residues. The CDR3 nucleotides are TGTGCCAGCTCACCGACTAGCAAGCGGGGGGAGACCCAGTACTTC. Translation gives CASSPTSKRGETQYF.

This chain joins TRBV7-9 and TRBJ1-2; perhaps TRBD1 as D (6 bases). Germline CDR1 and CDR2: SEHNR and FQNEAQ (reference sequence). CDR3 length equals 13 residues. With 8 bases removed from V and 2 bases from J, the gap between germline ends came to 12 bases. The CDR3 DNA sequence: TGTGCCAGCTTTGGGCAGGGGAACTATGGCTACACCTTC. It encodes CASFGQGNYGYTF.

The genes are TRBV7-2 and TRBJ1-5; D possibly corresponds to TRBD1 (6 bases). The CDR3 has 16 residues. V shed 2 bases and J shed 10 bases, with 21 bases lying between them. CDR1 is SGHTA and CDR2 is FQGNSA in the germline V gene. Written as DNA, the CDR3 is TGTGCCAGCAGCTTAATGGGCCCAGGGGCATTTGAACCCCAGCATTTT. Translation gives CASSLMGPGAFEPQHF.

V gene TRBV27 combines with J gene TRBJ1-6; D gene uncertain. Germline-derived CDR1 and CDR2 are MNHEY and SMNVEV (reference sequence). There are 14 residues in the CDR3. V was trimmed by 7 bases and J by 7 bases, leaving 14 bases between them. CDR3 amino acids: CASTPRGRNSPLHF. The DNA of the CDR3 is TGTGCCAGCACCCCGCGAGGAAGAAATTCACCCCTCCACTTT.

The rearrangement links TRBV15 to TRBJ1-6; D not resolved. The CDR3 has 13 amino acids. V lost 3 bases and J lost 8, with 8 bases in between. Germline V gives CDR1 LNHNV, CDR2 YYDKDF (reference sequence). CDR3 bases: TGTGCCACCAGCAGTGGCCCCCATTCACCCCTCCACTTT. Protein sequence: CATSSGPHSPLHF.

This chain's CDR3 is CASSYTDREPGIQQFF. CDR3 nucleotides: TGTGCCAGCAGCTATACCGACAGGGAGCCGGGGATTCAGCAGTTCTTC. The chain carries TRBV14 and TRBJ2-1, with TRBD1 identical over 7 bases. The ends lost 5 bases at V and 11 bases at J; junction bases unmatched: 18. Germline V CDR1 and CDR2: SGHDN, FVKESK. CDR3 size: 16 residues.

The chain uses TRBV2 and TRBJ1-4, with TRBD1 matching 8 bases. The germline CDR1 and CDR2 sequences are SNHLY and FYNNEI. The CDR3 loop spans 15 amino acids. J lost 7 bases, V lost 6 bases, and 10 bases had no gene match. The CDR3 region has the DNA TGTGCCAGCAGCGCTCAACAGGGGGGAACTGAAAAACTGTTTTTT. It specifies CASSAQQGGTEKLFF.

This clone was seen only once. The V call is TRBV5-6, the J call TRBJ2-3; TRBD2 agrees at 12 bases. Germline V gene data show CDR1 as SGHDT and CDR2 as YYEEEE. Trimming took 1 base from V and 5 from J; bases not matched to a gene: 5. There are 16 residues in the CDR3. As DNA, the CDR3 is TGTGCCAGCAGCTTGATCCTAGCGGGGGGGCAAGATACGCAGTATTTT. It is translated as CASSLILAGGQDTQYF.

The rearrangement links TRBV24-1 to TRBJ2-1; 12 nucleotides align to TRBD2. The J segment lost 2 bases and the V segment lost 4 bases, leaving 8 bases of the junction unmatched. Germline V lookup: CDR1 KGHDR, CDR2 SFDVKD. The length of the CDR3 is 18 residues. CDR3 protein: CATSDRQRLAGAYNEQFF. DNA of the CDR3: TGTGCCACCAGTGACCGGCAAAGACTAGCGGGGGCCTACAATGAGCAGTTCTTC.

This clone was observed once. The chain employs TRBV7-3 and TRBJ1-2, with D perhaps matching TRBD1 (6 bases). CDR1 is SGHTA, CDR2 FQGTGA, per germline. V lost 3 bases and J 6 bases, leaving 11 bases between the germline ends. The CDR3 contains 13 residues. The DNA of the CDR3 is TGTGCCAGCAGCTTGCAGGGGATGGATGGCTACACCTTC. It encodes CASSLQGMDGYTF.